This T cell receptor (beta chain) came from a study of cytomegalovirus exposure and HLA in healthy donors. Clones were read by immunoSEQ multiplex PCR, and TCRdb kept only the in-frame ones, dropping some. Found here are roughly 50,000 clones, around 93% of them singletons; the top ten hold about 1.8%. CDR1 is SNHLY, CDR2 FYNNEI, per germline. This CDR3 has 15 amino acids. V was shortened by 2 bases and J by 6 bases, with 13 bases between the two germline ends. Sequencing was performed on PBMCs. This receptor was taken from a woman in her late teens or twenties in good health and CMV-seropositive. The chain is built from TRBV2 and TRBJ2-2; tentative D call: TRBD2 (6 bases). The CDR3 sequence is CASSERGRIAGELFF. The CDR3 coding sequence is TGTGCCAGCAGTGAACGGGGGAGAATTGCCGGGGAGCTGTTTTTT.